This T cell receptor beta chain originates from a study of T cell responses to AZD1222 COVID-19 vaccine. Whole-study findings and limits: Only a handful of AZD1222 recipients, more than 5 in all, had baseline seropositivity. After two AZD1222 doses, spike-specific TCR breadth and depth rose versus day 0. Among vaccine-associated CD4 TCRs, coverage spanned spike, with dominance at 160-218 and 743-854. Donor demographics were predominantly white British with a female majority; clonal diversity may be underestimated.

Assay used: immunoSEQ multiplex PCR; TCRdb lists only in-frame clones, some missing. Among 96,000 or so clones, roughly nine tenths were seen once, and the ten largest hold around 1.5%. Concerning this clone: What it binds is unknown.

The receptor was derived from an adult in good health. The material sequenced was peripheral blood, taken on day 0 of AZD1222 vaccination.

The DNA of the CDR3 is TGTGCCAACCACCTTGGGGGGTCTGGAAACACCATATATTTT. Amino acid sequence: CANHLGGSGNTIYF. The rearrangement links TRBV27 to TRBJ1-3; TRBD1 is a possible D gene (5 bases). Trimming took off 10 bases at V and 1 base at J, with 14 bases between the two ends. CDR3 length: 14 amino acids. Germline-derived CDR1 and CDR2 are MNHEY and SMNVEV (reference sequence).